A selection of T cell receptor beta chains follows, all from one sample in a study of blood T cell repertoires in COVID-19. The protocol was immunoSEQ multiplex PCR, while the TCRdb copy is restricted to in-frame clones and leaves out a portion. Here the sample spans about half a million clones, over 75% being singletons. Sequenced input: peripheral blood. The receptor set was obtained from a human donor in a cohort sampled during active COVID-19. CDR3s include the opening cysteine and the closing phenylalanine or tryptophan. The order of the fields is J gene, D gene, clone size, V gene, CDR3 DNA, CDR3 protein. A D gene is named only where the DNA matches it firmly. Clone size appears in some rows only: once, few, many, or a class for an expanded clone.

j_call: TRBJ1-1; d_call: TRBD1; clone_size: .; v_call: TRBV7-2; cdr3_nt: TGTGCCAGCAGCTTAAATCAGGACAGGGGGGTCGAGATGAACACTGAAGCTTTCTTT; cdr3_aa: CASSLNQDRGVEMNTEAFF
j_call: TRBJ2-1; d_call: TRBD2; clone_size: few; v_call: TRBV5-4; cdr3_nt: TGTGCCAGCAGCTCCGGGGGGAGTAGGGATGAGCAGTTCTTC; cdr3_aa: CASSSGGSRDEQFF
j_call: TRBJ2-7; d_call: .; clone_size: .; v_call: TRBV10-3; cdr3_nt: TGTGCCATCAGTGAGTTGTCCTCTTCCTACGAGCAGTACTTC; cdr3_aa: CAISELSSSYEQYF
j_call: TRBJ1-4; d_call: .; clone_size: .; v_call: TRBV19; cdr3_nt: TGTGCCAGTAGTACAGGCGATAATGAAAAACTGTTTTTT; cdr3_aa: CASSTGDNEKLFF
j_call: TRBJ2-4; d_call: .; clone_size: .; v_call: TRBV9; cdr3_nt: TGTGCCAGCAGCGTAGCAGGACTAGCCAAAAACATTCAGTACTTC; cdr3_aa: CASSVAGLAKNIQYF
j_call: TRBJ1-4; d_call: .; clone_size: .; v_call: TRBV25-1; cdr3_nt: TGTGCCAGCAGTGAATATAGGGGGGGAGGGGAAAAACTGTTTTTT; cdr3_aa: CASSEYRGGGEKLFF
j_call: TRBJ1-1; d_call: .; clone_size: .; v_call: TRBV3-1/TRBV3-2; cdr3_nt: TGTGCCAGCAGCCCCCGTCGGCAGGGGCCGATGAACACTGAAGCTTTCTTT; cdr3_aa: CASSPRRQGPMNTEAFF
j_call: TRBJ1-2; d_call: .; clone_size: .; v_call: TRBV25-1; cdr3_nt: TGTGCCAGCGAGGAGACCCCCTATGGCTACACCTTC; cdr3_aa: CASEETPYGYTF
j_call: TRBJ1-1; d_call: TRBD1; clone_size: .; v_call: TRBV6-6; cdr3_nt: TGTGCCAGCAGTCAAAATTCACCGGGACAGGGAGGCACTGAAGCTTTCTTT; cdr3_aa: CASSQNSPGQGGTEAFF
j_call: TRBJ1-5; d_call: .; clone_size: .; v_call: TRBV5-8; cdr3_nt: TGTGCCAGCAGCGCTGATAGGGGGATCGGTTATAGCAATCAGCCCCAGCATTTT; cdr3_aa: CASSADRGIGYSNQPQHF
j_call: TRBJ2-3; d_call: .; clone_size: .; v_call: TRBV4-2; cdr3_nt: TGTGCCAGCAGCCAAGCCGGCGGTAGCACAGATACGCAGTATTTT; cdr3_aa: CASSQAGGSTDTQYF
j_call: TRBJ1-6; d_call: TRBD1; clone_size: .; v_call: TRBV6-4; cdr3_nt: TGTGCCAGCAGTGTAGGACAGGGGGATTCACCCCTCCACTTT; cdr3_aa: CASSVGQGDSPLHF
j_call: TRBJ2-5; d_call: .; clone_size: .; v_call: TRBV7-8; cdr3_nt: TGTGCCAGCAGCTTAGGCCGTATACAGCAAGAGACCCAGTACTTC; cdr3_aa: CASSLGRIQQETQYF
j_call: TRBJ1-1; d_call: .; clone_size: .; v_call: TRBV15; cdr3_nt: TGTGCCACCAGCAGAGATCGGGGGATATTAGCTTTCTTT; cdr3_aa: CATSRDRGILAFF
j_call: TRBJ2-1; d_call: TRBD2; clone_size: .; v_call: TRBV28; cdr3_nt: TGTGCCAGCAGTTTATTTGCGGGAGGGCCGAATGAGCAGTTCTTC; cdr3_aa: CASSLFAGGPNEQFF
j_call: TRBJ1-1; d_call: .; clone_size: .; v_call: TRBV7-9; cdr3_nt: TGTGCCAGCAGCCCCTTGGGAGCCGAAGCTTTCTTT; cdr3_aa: CASSPLGAEAFF
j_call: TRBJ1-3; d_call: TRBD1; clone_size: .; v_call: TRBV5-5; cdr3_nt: TGTGCCAGCTCAAACAGGGGACCCTCTGGAAACACCATATATTTT; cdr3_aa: CASSNRGPSGNTIYF
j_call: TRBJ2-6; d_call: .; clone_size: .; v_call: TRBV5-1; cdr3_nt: TGCGCCAGCAGCTTGGGACAGGTCGGGGCCAACGTCCTGACTTTC; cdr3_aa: CASSLGQVGANVLTF
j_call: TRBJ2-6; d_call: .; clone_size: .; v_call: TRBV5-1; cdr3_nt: TGCGCCAGCAGGGACAGCTCTGGGGCCAACGTCCTGACTTTC; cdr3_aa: CASRDSSGANVLTF
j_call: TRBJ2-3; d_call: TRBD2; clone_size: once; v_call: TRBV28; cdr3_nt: TGTGCCAGCCACCTAGCGGGAGTCACAGATACGCAGTATTTT; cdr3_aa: CASHLAGVTDTQYF
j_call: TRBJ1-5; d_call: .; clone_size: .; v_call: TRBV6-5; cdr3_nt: TGTGCCAGCAGTTTACCCCCAGGGGTTCAGCCCCAGCATTTT; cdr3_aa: CASSLPPGVQPQHF
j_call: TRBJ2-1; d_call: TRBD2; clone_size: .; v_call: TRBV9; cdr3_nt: TGTGCCAGCAGTATACTAGCGGGAGGGGACAATGAGCAGTTCTTC; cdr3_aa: CASSILAGGDNEQFF
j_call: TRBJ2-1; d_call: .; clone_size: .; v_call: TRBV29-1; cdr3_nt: TGCAGCGTTGAAACGGAGCCCGACAATGAGCAGTTCTTC; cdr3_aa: CSVETEPDNEQFF
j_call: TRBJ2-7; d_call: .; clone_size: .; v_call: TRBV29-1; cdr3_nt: TGCAGCGTTGTGGGGCGGAACACCCTTGACGAGCAGTACTTC; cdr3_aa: CSVVGRNTLDEQYF
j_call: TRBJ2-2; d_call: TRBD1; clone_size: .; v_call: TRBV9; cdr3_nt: TGTGCCAGCAGCGCCTCAGGGGGCGACACCGGGGAGCTGTTTTTT; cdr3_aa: CASSASGGDTGELFF